The 10 T cell receptor beta chains below were found in one sample sequenced in a study of blood T cell repertoires in COVID-19. TCRdb keeps only in-frame clones here, not all; method: immunoSEQ multiplex PCR. The sample lists roughly 370,000 clones; about 83% were seen once. The sample taken for sequencing was PBMCs or T cells enriched from blood (not recorded which). These receptors came from a woman in her fifties or sixties who had recovered from COVID-19.

As regards this clone: Other nucleotide sequences in the sample specify the same CDR3. The chain is built from TRBV4-1 and TRBJ1-3, with D unresolved. This CDR3 is built from 14 residues. Germline V gene sequence: CDR1 MGHRA, CDR2 YSYEKL. Trimming removed 0 bases at V and 4 bases at J, with 7 bases between. CDR3 bases: TGCGCCAGCAGCCAAGATCCAGGAGGAAACACCATATATTTT. Amino acids: CASSQDPGGNTIYF.

The chain links TRBV7-8 to TRBJ2-1; 8 bases map to TRBD2. The CDR3 is 15 residues long. CDR1 SGHVS and CDR2 FQNEAQ come from the germline V gene. The ends lost 5 bases at V and 10 bases at J; junction bases unmatched: 13. The CDR3 DNA reads as TGTGCCAGCAGCGCTATACCCGGGGGGGCCTGGGAGCAGTTCTTC. Translated, it gives CASSAIPGGAWEQFF.

The chain uses TRBV12-3 or TRBV12-4 and TRBJ1-2; the D gene is possibly TRBD1 (5 bases). V dropped 9 bases and J dropped 3 bases, with 14 bases sitting between them. This CDR3 is 13 amino acids long. The CDR3 DNA follows: TGTGCCAGTGGGGGGAGGGCCTACTATGGCTACACCTTC. Translating gives CASGGRAYYGYTF.

This clone was seen a few times. CDR3 sequence reads: CASSTRYGYTF. The CDR3 region has the DNA TGTGCCAGTAGTACGCGCTATGGCTACACCTTC. The chain carries TRBV19 and TRBJ1-2, with D uncertain. The ends were cut back, 4 bases at V and 4 bases at J, with 4 bases in the middle. Germline CDR1 and CDR2: LNHDA and SQIVND (reference sequence). The CDR3 extends over 11 amino acids.

The chain uses TRBV5-4 and TRBJ2-1; TRBD2 agrees at 8 bases. The V and J ends lost 4 bases and 4 bases, in that order; junction bases with no gene match: 4. CDR1 is SGHNT and CDR2 is YYREEE in the germline V gene (reference sequence). The length of the CDR3 is 14 residues. CDR3 DNA sequence: TGTGCCAGCAGCGGCGGGGGGAATTACAATGAGCAGTTCTTC. This codes for CASSGGGNYNEQFF.

CDR3 loop: CASSPPHPRWLTNEKLFF. CDR3 bases: TGTGCCAGCAGCCCACCTCACCCTCGTTGGCTGACTAATGAAAAACTGTTTTTT. This rearrangement joins TRBV11-2 to TRBJ1-4; no clear D. V was trimmed by 5 bases and J by 2 bases, leaving 21 bases between them. This CDR3 region has 18 residues. CDR1 is SGHAT, CDR2 FQNNGV, per germline.

The chain has TRBV6-5 and TRBJ1-1; TRBD1 might be the D (6 bases). Germline CDR1 is MNHEY and CDR2 is SVGAGI. V was shortened by 7 bases and J by 5 bases, with 14 bases between the two germline ends. The CDR3 covers 13 residues. The DNA for the CDR3 is TGTGCCAGCAATTTCAGGGGAGCAACTGAAGCTTTCTTT. Translated: CASNFRGATEAFF.

This sequence joins TRBV4-1 and TRBJ1-2; D might be TRBD1 (5 bases). This CDR3 has 16 amino acids. From germline, CDR1 is MGHRA and CDR2 YSYEKL. V gave up 0 bases and J gave up 3 bases, with 14 bases separating them. The CDR3 sequence: CASSQDNWGADYGYTF. The DNA for the CDR3 is TGCGCCAGCAGCCAAGACAATTGGGGCGCAGACTATGGCTACACCTTC.

The rearrangement links TRBV6-1 to TRBJ2-7; no clear D gene. This CDR3 has 11 residues. Germline V gives CDR1 MNHNS, CDR2 SASEGT. The V end lost 3 bases, the J end lost 3 bases, and 3 bases lay between the germline ends. DNA of the CDR3: TGTGCCAGCAGTGAGAGCTACGAGCAGTACTTC. It codes for CASSESYEQYF.

This clone was seen only a few times. V gene TRBV28 combines with J gene TRBJ1-3; D is unclear. V was clipped by 9 bases and J by 4 bases, with 19 bases between them. The CDR3 loop spans 15 amino acids. Looked up from germline, CDR1 is MDHEN and CDR2 is SYDVKM. The CDR3 DNA follows: TGTGCCAGTTTAGAAAAGGGAGTACCAGGAAACACCATATATTTT. It encodes CASLEKGVPGNTIYF. The variable domain in full, with the rest retrieved from reference TRBV28 and TRBJ1-3, is DVKVTQSSRYLVKRTGEKVFLECVQDMDHENMFWYRQDPGLGLRLIYFSYDVKMKEKGDIPEGYSVSREKKERFSLILESASTNQTSMYLCASLEKGVPGNTIYFGEGSWLTVV.